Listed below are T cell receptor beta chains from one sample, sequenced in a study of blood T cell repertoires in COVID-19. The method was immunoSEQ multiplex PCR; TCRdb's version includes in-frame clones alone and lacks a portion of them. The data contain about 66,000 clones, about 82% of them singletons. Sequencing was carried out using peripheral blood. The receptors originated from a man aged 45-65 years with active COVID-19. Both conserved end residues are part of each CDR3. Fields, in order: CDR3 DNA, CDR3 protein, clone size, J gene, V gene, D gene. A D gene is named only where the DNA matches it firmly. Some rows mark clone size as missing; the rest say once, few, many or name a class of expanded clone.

CDR3nt: TGTGCCACCAGTGATTCCAGGGATCAGAATTCACCCCTCCACTTT; CDR3aa: CATSDSRDQNSPLHF; abundance: NA; j_gene: TRBJ1-6; v_gene: TRBV24-1; d_gene: NA
CDR3nt: TGTGCCACCAGCAGAGATCAGGATACGCAGTATTTT; CDR3aa: CATSRDQDTQYF; abundance: NA; j_gene: TRBJ2-3; v_gene: TRBV15; d_gene: NA
CDR3nt: TGTGCCAGCAGCCTTACGGGACTAGACACAGATACGCAGTATTTT; CDR3aa: CASSLTGLDTDTQYF; abundance: NA; j_gene: TRBJ2-3; v_gene: TRBV7-6; d_gene: TRBD2
CDR3nt: TGTGCCAGCTCTCAGAATAACTATGGCTACACCTTC; CDR3aa: CASSQNNYGYTF; abundance: NA; j_gene: TRBJ1-2; v_gene: TRBV18; d_gene: NA
CDR3nt: TGTGCCAGCAGCTTTATGACAGGTCTGAATGGGCAGTATTTT; CDR3aa: CASSFMTGLNGQYF; abundance: NA; j_gene: TRBJ2-3; v_gene: TRBV11-3; d_gene: NA
CDR3nt: TGTGCCACCAGTGATCCCCGGGACAGGGGCCCAGATACGCAGTATTTT; CDR3aa: CATSDPRDRGPDTQYF; abundance: NA; j_gene: TRBJ2-3; v_gene: TRBV24-1; d_gene: TRBD1
CDR3nt: TGTGCCAGCAGCTTAGGGCTAGCGGGAGTCTACAATGAGCAGTTCTTC; CDR3aa: CASSLGLAGVYNEQFF; abundance: NA; j_gene: TRBJ2-1; v_gene: TRBV11-2; d_gene: TRBD2
CDR3nt: TGCGCCAGCAGCCACTCGGGTTTTAACACTGAAGCTTTCTTT; CDR3aa: CASSHSGFNTEAFF; abundance: few; j_gene: TRBJ1-1; v_gene: TRBV4-1; d_gene: NA
CDR3nt: TGTGCCAGCAGCTCGTCAGGGACTAGCGGAAACAATGAGCAGTTCTTC; CDR3aa: CASSSSGTSGNNEQFF; abundance: NA; j_gene: TRBJ2-1; v_gene: TRBV7-6; d_gene: TRBD2
CDR3nt: TGTGCCAGCAGTGAAAGTGGGACTAATTTCCACAATGAGCAGTTCTTC; CDR3aa: CASSESGTNFHNEQFF; abundance: NA; j_gene: TRBJ2-1; v_gene: TRBV6-1; d_gene: TRBD2
CDR3nt: TGTGCCAGCAGCCTATACCTTGTGGCGGGACCCACAGATACGCAGTATTTT; CDR3aa: CASSLYLVAGPTDTQYF; abundance: NA; j_gene: TRBJ2-3; v_gene: TRBV7-2; d_gene: NA
CDR3nt: TGTGCCAGCAGTTACACGGCAGAACCTAGGGGCTACACCTTC; CDR3aa: CASSYTAEPRGYTF; abundance: NA; j_gene: TRBJ1-2; v_gene: TRBV6-6; d_gene: NA
CDR3nt: TGCGCCAGCAGCTTGAGGGGACTAGCGGGGGGCGGGGATACGCAGTATTTT; CDR3aa: CASSLRGLAGGGDTQYF; abundance: NA; j_gene: TRBJ2-3; v_gene: TRBV5-1; d_gene: TRBD2
CDR3nt: TGTGCCATCAGTGAGGAGGGGGCCTATGGCTACACCTTC; CDR3aa: CAISEEGAYGYTF; abundance: few; j_gene: TRBJ1-2; v_gene: TRBV10-3; d_gene: TRBD1
CDR3nt: TGTGCCAGCAGCTCCCCATCGACAGGTAGCAATCAGCCCCAGCATTTT; CDR3aa: CASSSPSTGSNQPQHF; abundance: NA; j_gene: TRBJ1-5; v_gene: TRBV7-3; d_gene: NA
CDR3nt: TGTGCCAGCAGCGCTAGCGGGGGCTCCTACGAGCAGTACTTC; CDR3aa: CASSASGGSYEQYF; abundance: NA; j_gene: TRBJ2-7; v_gene: TRBV11-2; d_gene: TRBD2
CDR3nt: TGTGCCAGCAGTGAAAGACAGGGGGATGGAGGTCAGCCCCAGCATTTT; CDR3aa: CASSERQGDGGQPQHF; abundance: few; j_gene: TRBJ1-5; v_gene: TRBV6-1; d_gene: TRBD1
CDR3nt: TGTGCCAGCAGCTTAGGTAGCTTTATTGAGCAGTTCTTC; CDR3aa: CASSLGSFIEQFF; abundance: NA; j_gene: TRBJ2-1; v_gene: TRBV13; d_gene: NA
CDR3nt: TGTGCCAGCAGCCAAAGCGGCGGGACTGAAGCTTTCTTT; CDR3aa: CASSQSGGTEAFF; abundance: NA; j_gene: TRBJ1-1; v_gene: TRBV12-3/TRBV12-4; d_gene: NA
CDR3nt: TGTGCCAGCACCACAAATTACGGACAGGGACGGGAAAAACTGTTTTTT; CDR3aa: CASTTNYGQGREKLFF; abundance: NA; j_gene: TRBJ1-4; v_gene: TRBV7-9; d_gene: TRBD1
CDR3nt: TGTGCCAGCAGCTTAGACTGGGGGAGGACTGAAGCTTTCTTT; CDR3aa: CASSLDWGRTEAFF; abundance: once; j_gene: TRBJ1-1; v_gene: TRBV11-2; d_gene: NA
CDR3nt: TGTGCCAGCAGCGTAGGAAGCTTGGCTAATGAAAAACTGTTTTTT; CDR3aa: CASSVGSLANEKLFF; abundance: NA; j_gene: TRBJ1-4; v_gene: TRBV9; d_gene: NA
CDR3nt: TGTGCCAGCACCCAAGGGACAGCCACTATAGCTTTCTTT; CDR3aa: CASTQGTATIAFF; abundance: NA; j_gene: TRBJ1-1; v_gene: TRBV6-5; d_gene: TRBD1
CDR3nt: TGTGCCAGTAGCTTGACAGGGACGTACCAAGAGACCCAGTACTTC; CDR3aa: CASSLTGTYQETQYF; abundance: NA; j_gene: TRBJ2-5; v_gene: TRBV19; d_gene: TRBD1
CDR3nt: TGTGCCAGCTCACCACGGAGCGGAAACTATGGCTACACCTTC; CDR3aa: CASSPRSGNYGYTF; abundance: NA; j_gene: TRBJ1-2; v_gene: TRBV18; d_gene: NA
CDR3nt: TGTGCCACCAGTACAGAGAATCAGCCCCAGCATTTT; CDR3aa: CATSTENQPQHF; abundance: NA; j_gene: TRBJ1-5; v_gene: TRBV24-1; d_gene: NA
CDR3nt: TGTGCCAGCAGACAGACCGGGACAGGAAATGAAAAACTGTTTTTT; CDR3aa: CASRQTGTGNEKLFF; abundance: NA; j_gene: TRBJ1-4; v_gene: TRBV27; d_gene: TRBD1
CDR3nt: TGTGCTAGTGGTTTCATGGACAGGCCAAATCAGCCCCAGCATTTT; CDR3aa: CASGFMDRPNQPQHF; abundance: NA; j_gene: TRBJ1-5; v_gene: TRBV12-5; d_gene: TRBD1
CDR3nt: TGTGCCAGCAGCTTTACAGGGATCGGGCATGAAAAACTGTTTTTT; CDR3aa: CASSFTGIGHEKLFF; abundance: NA; j_gene: TRBJ1-4; v_gene: TRBV7-9; d_gene: NA
CDR3nt: TGTGCCACGACAGGGCCTGACGGTATAAATCAGCCCCAGCATTTT; CDR3aa: CATTGPDGINQPQHF; abundance: NA; j_gene: TRBJ1-5; v_gene: TRBV6-6; d_gene: TRBD1
CDR3nt: TGTGCCAGCACCACTCCAACGGGAGGGCCCACGGATACGCAGTATTTT; CDR3aa: CASTTPTGGPTDTQYF; abundance: NA; j_gene: TRBJ2-3; v_gene: TRBV7-9; d_gene: TRBD2
CDR3nt: TGTGCCAGCAGCCAGGACTATGGCTACACCTTC; CDR3aa: CASSQDYGYTF; abundance: NA; j_gene: TRBJ1-2; v_gene: TRBV2; d_gene: NA
CDR3nt: TGTGCCAGCAGCTGGGGACAGCACACTGAAGCTTTCTTT; CDR3aa: CASSWGQHTEAFF; abundance: NA; j_gene: TRBJ1-1; v_gene: TRBV5-5; d_gene: TRBD1
CDR3nt: TGTGCCAGCAGTTGGAATAGCGGGAGGATGAATGAGCAGTTCTTC; CDR3aa: CASSWNSGRMNEQFF; abundance: NA; j_gene: TRBJ2-1; v_gene: TRBV6-5; d_gene: TRBD2
CDR3nt: TGTGCCAGCAGGACGGGGACAGGCTTGGCTTATTACTATGGCTACACCTTC; CDR3aa: CASRTGTGLAYYYGYTF; abundance: NA; j_gene: TRBJ1-2; v_gene: TRBV5-5; d_gene: TRBD1
CDR3nt: TGCGCCAGCAGCCCTAGTCCGGGTACGCAGTATTTT; CDR3aa: CASSPSPGTQYF; abundance: NA; j_gene: TRBJ2-3; v_gene: TRBV5-1; d_gene: NA
CDR3nt: TGTGCCAGCAGCTTGGTAGCGGAAGGAAACAATGAGCAGTTCTTC; CDR3aa: CASSLVAEGNNEQFF; abundance: NA; j_gene: TRBJ2-1; v_gene: TRBV7-9; d_gene: NA
CDR3nt: TGTGCCAGCTCACCTAGAAACACCGGGGAGCTGTTTTTT; CDR3aa: CASSPRNTGELFF; abundance: NA; j_gene: TRBJ2-2; v_gene: TRBV18; d_gene: NA
CDR3nt: TGTGCCAGCAGTTACTCTCCGGGGTTCTCTGGAAACACCATATATTTT; CDR3aa: CASSYSPGFSGNTIYF; abundance: NA; j_gene: TRBJ1-3; v_gene: TRBV6-5; d_gene: NA
CDR3nt: TGTGCCAGCACCAAGGGGCTCAATAGCAATCAGCCCCAGCATTTT; CDR3aa: CASTKGLNSNQPQHF; abundance: NA; j_gene: TRBJ1-5; v_gene: TRBV6-5; d_gene: NA
CDR3nt: TGTGCCAGCAGCTTAGGGGGAGCAGATACGCAGTATTTT; CDR3aa: CASSLGGADTQYF; abundance: NA; j_gene: TRBJ2-3; v_gene: TRBV11-2; d_gene: NA
CDR3nt: TGTGCCAGCAGCTTAGGGCTTTGGGATAGGGGGAATCAGCCCCAGCATTTT; CDR3aa: CASSLGLWDRGNQPQHF; abundance: NA; j_gene: TRBJ1-5; v_gene: TRBV7-8; d_gene: NA
CDR3nt: TGTGCCAGCAGCTTAGGGGGACTAGCGGGGATCCAAGAGACCCAGTACTTC; CDR3aa: CASSLGGLAGIQETQYF; abundance: NA; j_gene: TRBJ2-5; v_gene: TRBV7-7; d_gene: TRBD2
CDR3nt: TGTGCCAGCAGCGTAGATGGAGCCAATCAGCCCCAGCATTTT; CDR3aa: CASSVDGANQPQHF; abundance: NA; j_gene: TRBJ1-5; v_gene: TRBV9; d_gene: NA
CDR3nt: TGTGCCAGCAGTGAACGAGGACAGACTCTAATAAACAATGAGCAGTTCTTC; CDR3aa: CASSERGQTLINNEQFF; abundance: NA; j_gene: TRBJ2-1; v_gene: TRBV2; d_gene: NA
CDR3nt: TGTGCCATCAGTGAGTCCCAACTTGGACTAGCGGGACCCCCTTACCAAGAGACCCAGTACTTC; CDR3aa: CAISESQLGLAGPPYQETQYF; abundance: NA; j_gene: TRBJ2-5; v_gene: TRBV10-3; d_gene: TRBD2
CDR3nt: TGTGCCAGTACCAGGGGTAGGAGTGGTTCACCCCTCCACTTT; CDR3aa: CASTRGRSGSPLHF; abundance: NA; j_gene: TRBJ1-6; v_gene: TRBV19; d_gene: NA
CDR3nt: TGTGCCAGCAGCCCGGGGGGCGCAGCCCGGGAGACCCAGTACTTC; CDR3aa: CASSPGGAARETQYF; abundance: NA; j_gene: TRBJ2-5; v_gene: TRBV3-1/TRBV3-2; d_gene: NA
CDR3nt: TGTGCCAGCAGCTTAGACGGGACTAGGGGAGATACGCAGTATTTT; CDR3aa: CASSLDGTRGDTQYF; abundance: NA; j_gene: TRBJ2-3; v_gene: TRBV7-7; d_gene: TRBD2
CDR3nt: TGTGCCATCGGACTAGCGGAAGAGACCCAGTACTTC; CDR3aa: CAIGLAEETQYF; abundance: NA; j_gene: TRBJ2-5; v_gene: TRBV6-5; d_gene: TRBD2
CDR3nt: TGTGCCAGTAGGGGGGGGGCCTATAATTCACCCCTCCACTTT; CDR3aa: CASRGGAYNSPLHF; abundance: NA; j_gene: TRBJ1-6; v_gene: TRBV19; d_gene: NA
CDR3nt: TGTGCCAGCAGCGGAGTTCTGGGGCCTATGGTGGAACTGTTTTTT; CDR3aa: CASSGVLGPMVELFF; abundance: NA; j_gene: TRBJ1-4; v_gene: TRBV12-1; d_gene: NA
CDR3nt: TGTGCCAGCAGCCCAAACCTACAAGAGACCCAGTACTTC; CDR3aa: CASSPNLQETQYF; abundance: NA; j_gene: TRBJ2-5; v_gene: TRBV7-7; d_gene: NA